This entry concerns a single T cell receptor beta chain. This record comes from a study of shared clonotypes between healthy human individuals. The CDR3 is made up of 14 amino acids. With 2 bases clipped from V and 6 bases from J, the junction kept 6 bases outside the gene matches. CDR1 and CDR2 from the germline V gene are MNHEY and SMNVEV (reference sequence). Genomic DNA of each subset was evenly split across several immunoSEQ plates. Clones were sequenced by immunoSEQ multiplex PCR, and TCRdb holds only the in-frame ones, with some missing. The sample lists roughly 500,000 clones; about 76% were seen once.

The clonotype originates from a middle-aged woman in good health. Some clones in this sample may be carry-over from other donors' samples. The rearrangement joins TRBV27 to TRBJ2-7, with 8 bases that match TRBD2. Sequencing was performed on PBMCs. The CDR3 protein is CASSLGGRPGEQYF. The CDR3 nucleotides read TGTGCCAGCAGTTTAGGCGGGAGGCCCGGCGAGCAGTACTTC.